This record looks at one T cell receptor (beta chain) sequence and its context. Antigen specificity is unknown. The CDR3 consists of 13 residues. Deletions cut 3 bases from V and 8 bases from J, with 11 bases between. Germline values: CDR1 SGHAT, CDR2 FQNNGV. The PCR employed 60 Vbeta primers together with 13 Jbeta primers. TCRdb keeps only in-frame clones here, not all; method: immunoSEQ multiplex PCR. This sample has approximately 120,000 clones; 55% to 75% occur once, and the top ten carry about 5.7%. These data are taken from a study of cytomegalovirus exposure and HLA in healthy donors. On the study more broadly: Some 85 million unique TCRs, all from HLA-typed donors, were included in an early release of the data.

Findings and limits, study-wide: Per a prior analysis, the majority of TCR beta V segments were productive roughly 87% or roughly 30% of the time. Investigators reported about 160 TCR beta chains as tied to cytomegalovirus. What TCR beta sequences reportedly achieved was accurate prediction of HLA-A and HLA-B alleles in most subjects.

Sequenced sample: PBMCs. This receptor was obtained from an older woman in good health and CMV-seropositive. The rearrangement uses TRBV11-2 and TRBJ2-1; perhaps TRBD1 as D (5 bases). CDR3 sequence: CASSFTLRDEQFF. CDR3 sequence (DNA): TGTGCCAGCAGCTTCACCCTCAGGGATGAGCAGTTCTTC. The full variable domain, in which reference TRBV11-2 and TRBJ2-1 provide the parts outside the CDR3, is EAGVAQSPRYKIIEKRQSVAFWCNPISGHATLYWYQQILGQGPKLLIQFQNNGVVDDSQLPKDRFSAERLKGVDSTLKIQPAKLEDSAVYLCASSFTLRDEQFFGPGTRLTVL.